This TCR beta chain was sequenced during a study of blood T cell repertoires in COVID-19. Study in general: COVID-19 samples, acute and convalescent, were from the United States, Italy and Spain. T cells, B-cell-depleted T cells, or PBMCs supplied cDNA or gDNA.

Germline loops: CDR1 LGHDT, CDR2 YNNKEL (reference sequence). There are 12 residues in the CDR3. Trimming stripped 4 bases from V and 9 bases from J, with 12 bases between. Source study methods: For nucleated cells, counts were estimated from reference gene primer amplification. Sequencing used immunoSEQ multiplex PCR; TCRdb keeps in-frame clones, though not all of them. The V and J calls and clone size come from that table; D and trimming were worked out from the DNA. This table holds about 400,000 clones, roughly nine tenths found once. Recruitment covered over 20 US areas and drew participants whose ages spanned about 18 to 90 years.

The sequence was collected from a woman aged 18-29 years with acute COVID-19. Specimen: PBMCs or T cells enriched from blood (not recorded which). V gene TRBV3-1 (or the pseudogene TRBV3-2) combines with J gene TRBJ2-5, with D hard to call. Here the CDR3 reads CASSLYLSPQYF. The CDR3 DNA is TGTGCCAGCAGCCTTTACTTAAGTCCCCAGTACTTC.